Below are 13 T cell receptor beta chains sequenced from a single sample in a study of blood T cell repertoires in COVID-19 (dated by TCRdb to the early 2020s). Receptor libraries were prepared by the immunoSEQ multiplex PCR assay. This immuneACCESS table, as held by TCRdb, lists in-frame sequences with V and J called but not all clones. Of the missing ones, under half trace to an unresolved V gene in checked studies; the others have no known cause. In all, the sample holds around 160,000 clones, and 80% to 90% of those were seen once. Roughly 8% of the sample is in the top ten clones. Sequenced material: peripheral blood. The origin of the receptors is a woman aged 55-69 years with COVID-19, enrolled during active disease.

The chain carries TRBV5-6 and TRBJ2-1, with a tentative D call TRBD1 (6 bases). The CDR3 extends over 16 amino acids. The V gene's germline CDR1 is SGHDT and CDR2 YYEEEE. With 3 bases removed from V and 5 bases from J, the gap between germline ends came to 18 bases. The CDR3, as DNA: TGTGCCAGCAGCTGGAGGACAGCCATTACTCACAATGAGCAGTTCTTC. Its translation is CASSWRTAITHNEQFF.

This clone turned up a few times. The chain recombines TRBV2 with TRBJ2-3; 11 positions agree with TRBD1. This CDR3 contains 14 residues. V trimming: 7 bases; J trimming: 5 bases; junction bases outside the gene matches: 5. Germline CDR1 reads SNHLY; CDR2 reads FYNNEI. The CDR3 sequence: CASTRTGGKDTQYF. The CDR3 DNA is TGTGCCAGCACCCGGACAGGGGGCAAAGATACGCAGTATTTT.

J is TRBJ1-2 and V is TRBV7-8; 9 nucleotides align to TRBD1. V was pared by 5 bases and J by 2 bases, with 6 bases of the junction left unmatched. The germline CDR1 and CDR2 sequences are SGHVS and FQNEAQ. CDR3 length: 15 residues. CDR3 sequence: CASSDQTGGNYGYTF. Here the CDR3 DNA reads TGTGCCAGCAGCGACCAGACAGGGGGAAACTATGGCTACACCTTC.

The chain recombines TRBV3-1 (or the pseudogene TRBV3-2) with TRBJ1-1; 7 nucleotides line up with TRBD1. The V segment lost 2 bases and the J segment 2 bases; nucleotides outside the gene matches: 2. Germline lookup yields CDR1 LGHDT and CDR2 YNNKEL (reference sequence). The CDR3 length is 14 residues. CDR3 in amino acids: CASSQTGANTEAFF. The CDR3 DNA sequence: TGTGCCAGCAGCCAAACAGGGGCCAACACTGAAGCTTTCTTT.

The chain has TRBV6-5 and TRBJ1-6; D is possibly TRBD1 (5 bases). Per the germline V gene, CDR1 is MNHEY and CDR2 is SVGAGI. This CDR3 region has 13 residues. Trimming removed 6 bases at V and 8 bases at J, with 11 bases between. CDR3 DNA sequence: TGTGCCAGCAGACGGACGGGGGATTCACCCCTCCACTTT. This gives the protein CASRRTGDSPLHF.

This chain uses TRBV7-2 with TRBJ1-6; 8 nucleotides agree with TRBD1. The CDR3 spans 16 residues. V was pared by 5 bases and J by 5 bases, with 8 bases of the junction left unmatched. Germline V gene data show CDR1 as SGHTA and CDR2 as FQGNSA. DNA of the CDR3: TGTGCCAGCAGCGGAGAGGGGACAGGCAATAATTCACCCCTCCACTTT. Amino acids: CASSGEGTGNNSPLHF.

This sequence joins TRBV11-2 and TRBJ1-1; D uncertain. The CDR3 loop spans 14 amino acids. Germline CDR1 is SGHAT and CDR2 is FQNNGV. V lost 1 base and J lost 4, with 10 bases in between. The CDR3 DNA is TGTGCCAGCAGCTTAGTTTCGGGTATCACTGAAGCTTTCTTT. Protein: CASSLVSGITEAFF.

The chain couples TRBV5-4 to TRBJ2-1; TRBD2 agrees at 7 bases. CDR3 size: 16 residues. Germline V CDR1 and CDR2: SGHNT, YYREEE (reference sequence). J lost 4 bases, V lost 4 bases, and 11 bases had no gene match. CDR3 residues: CASSTLSGLKYNEQFF. Written as DNA, the CDR3 is TGTGCCAGCAGCACGCTCTCGGGACTAAAGTACAATGAGCAGTTCTTC. Complete variable domain (other parts from reference TRBV5-4 and TRBJ2-1): ETGVTQSPTHLIKTRGQQVTLRCSSQSGHNTVSWYQQALGQGPQFIFQYYREEENGRGNFPPRFSGLQFPNYSSELNVNALELDDSALYLCASSTLSGLKYNEQFFGPGTRLTVL.

The chain links TRBV6-2 or TRBV6-3 to TRBJ1-1, with D unresolved. Trimming removed 4 bases from V and 0 bases from J, with 6 bases in between. Looked up from germline, CDR1 is MNHEY and CDR2 is SVGEGT. The CDR3 sequence is 13 residues long. CDR3 loop: CASSSHMNTEAFF. The CDR3 coding sequence is TGTGCCAGCAGTTCCCACATGAACACTGAAGCTTTCTTT.

The chain combines TRBV19 with TRBJ2-1; 9 positions match TRBD2. CDR1 is LNHDA, CDR2 SQIVND, per germline (reference sequence). The CDR3 consists of 16 residues. Losses at the gene ends were 1 base for V and 3 bases for J; bases not matched to a gene: 4. The CDR3 sequence is CASSIGSSGDYNEQFF. The CDR3 bases are TGTGCCAGTAGTATAGGATCTAGCGGGGACTACAATGAGCAGTTCTTC.

V usage is TRBV27 and J usage is TRBJ2-3; the D gene is possibly TRBD1 (6 bases). Germline CDR1 MNHEY, CDR2 SMNVEV (reference sequence). V was shortened by 6 bases and J by 2 bases, with 18 bases between the two germline ends. The CDR3 covers 16 residues. The CDR3, as DNA: TGTGCCAGCAGCGGGGACACTGCGCGGTACACAGATACGCAGTATTTT. Translating gives CASSGDTARYTDTQYF.

The chain joins TRBV9 to TRBJ2-7, with 7 bases fitting TRBD2. V dropped 2 bases and J dropped 3; count of bases not matched to a gene: 11. Germline V gene sequence: CDR1 SGDLS, CDR2 YYNGEE. The CDR3 is made up of 16 amino acids. CDR3 sequence (DNA): TGTGCCAGCAGCGTTAGTTGGGGGGGTAACATCTACGAGCAGTACTTC. Translation: CASSVSWGGNIYEQYF.

V and J are TRBV25-1 and TRBJ2-7; no clear D. CDR3 size: 14 residues. The V end was cut by 1 base, the J end by 0 bases, with 7 bases between. Germline CDR1 is MGHDK and CDR2 is SYGVNS. The CDR3 nucleotides are TGTGCCAGCAGTGAATTGGCGGACTCCTACGAGCAGTACTTC. It specifies CASSELADSYEQYF.